The entry that follows covers one TCR beta chain sequence. Its antigen remains unknown. The CDR3 is 17 residues long. Germline CDR1 and CDR2: SGHTA and FQGNSA. The V gene end was trimmed by 0 bases and the J gene end by 8 bases; junction bases not matched to a gene: 9. The record originates from a study of cytomegalovirus exposure and HLA in healthy donors. Overall study context: Samples from HLA-typed donors yielded about 85 million unique TCRs in an early data release.

PCR used 60 Vbeta primers and 13 Jbeta primers. Using immunoSEQ multiplex PCR, the repertoire was profiled, and TCRdb retains in-frame clones only, with some absent. The sample lists around 150,000 clones, roughly 81% occurring once. Findings and caveats of the study: Analyses of presence and absence presupposed an approximately uniform sequencing depth across donors.

Material for sequencing was PBMCs. This sequence originates from a woman aged 45-60 years in good health and CMV-seronegative. The chain carries TRBV7-2 and TRBJ2-1, with 11 bases aligning to TRBD2. This CDR3 reads CASSLARTSGRVDEQFF. DNA for the CDR3: TGTGCCAGCAGCTTAGCGCGAACTAGCGGGAGAGTCGATGAGCAGTTCTTC.